This is a list of T cell receptor beta chains from one sample in a study of T-cell memory formation after mild COVID-19. TCRdb re-called the 5' RACE reads through MiXCR, storing one row per CDR3 protein. The table has approximately 300,000 distinct CDR3 sequences, roughly 8% seen once. Sequenced material: PBMCs or a T cell subset sorted from them (not recorded which). Receptor source: a man younger than 35 who had mild COVID-19 (a few samples of this study predate the infection). Cell type and time point are not known. Each CDR3 is given with its conserved first and last residue. Fields, in order: D gene, V gene, clone size, J gene, CDR3 protein, CDR3 DNA. A D gene is named only where the DNA matches it firmly. Clone sizes are given selectively: once, few, many, or a class where the clone is expanded.

D gene: NA
V gene: TRBV24-1
clone size: few
J gene: TRBJ2-3
CDR3 protein: CATSDPPEENTQYF
CDR3 DNA: TGTGCCACCAGTGATCCTCCAGAGGAGAATACGCAGTATTTT

D gene: TRBD1
V gene: TRBV15
clone size: NA
J gene: TRBJ1-4
CDR3 protein: CATSRAQGGGKLFF
CDR3 DNA: TGTGCCACCAGCAGAGCCCAGGGGGGGGGGAAACTGTTTTTT

D gene: NA
V gene: TRBV2
clone size: many
J gene: TRBJ2-3
CDR3 protein: CASSSWSDKHTDTQYF
CDR3 DNA: TGTGCCAGCAGTTCATGGTCCGACAAACACACAGATACGCAGTATTTT

D gene: NA
V gene: TRBV6-5
clone size: few
J gene: TRBJ1-1
CDR3 protein: CASRLPLGEAFF
CDR3 DNA: TGTGCCAGCAGACTACCGCTGGGTGAAGCTTTCTTT

D gene: NA
V gene: TRBV4-3
clone size: NA
J gene: TRBJ1-5
CDR3 protein: CASSQDWRESQPQHF
CDR3 DNA: TGCGCCAGCAGCCAAGATTGGCGGGAGTCCCAGCCCCAGCATTTT

D gene: TRBD1
V gene: TRBV9
clone size: few
J gene: TRBJ1-2
CDR3 protein: CASSPGQVSHGYTF
CDR3 DNA: TGTGCCAGCAGCCCGGGACAGGTCTCCCATGGCTACACCTTC

D gene: TRBD1
V gene: TRBV12-3/TRBV12-4
clone size: few
J gene: TRBJ1-5
CDR3 protein: CASSLGQGFGNQPQHF
CDR3 DNA: TGTGCCAGCAGTTTGGGACAGGGCTTTGGCAATCAGCCCCAGCATTTT

D gene: TRBD1
V gene: TRBV9
clone size: NA
J gene: TRBJ1-6
CDR3 protein: CASSVGGTANSPLHF
CDR3 DNA: TGTGCCAGCAGCGTAGGCGGGACAGCCAATTCACCCCTCCACTTT

D gene: NA
V gene: TRBV6-2/TRBV6-3
clone size: NA
J gene: TRBJ1-5
CDR3 protein: CASSTGRSSNQPQHF
CDR3 DNA: TGTGCCAGCAGTACAGGGAGATCCAGCAATCAGCCCCAGCATTTT

D gene: NA
V gene: TRBV5-1
clone size: NA
J gene: TRBJ1-6
CDR3 protein: CASSLRQVDSPLHF
CDR3 DNA: TGCGCCAGCAGCTTACGACAGGTTGATTCACCCCTCCACTTT

D gene: NA
V gene: TRBV5-4
clone size: few
J gene: TRBJ1-1
CDR3 protein: CASSLGRGRGTEAFF
CDR3 DNA: TGTGCCAGCAGCTTGGGGCGGGGGCGCGGGACTGAAGCTTTCTTT

D gene: NA
V gene: TRBV5-6
clone size: NA
J gene: TRBJ2-5
CDR3 protein: CASSLWAEGGLETQYF
CDR3 DNA: TGTGCCAGCAGCTTGTGGGCAGAAGGTGGATTGGAGACCCAGTACTTC

D gene: NA
V gene: TRBV5-5
clone size: NA
J gene: TRBJ2-4
CDR3 protein: CASSSVGENIQYF
CDR3 DNA: TGTGCCAGCAGCTCCGTGGGCGAAAACATTCAGTACTTC

D gene: NA
V gene: TRBV20-1
clone size: few
J gene: TRBJ1-5
CDR3 protein: CSASPIETNQPQHF
CDR3 DNA: TGCAGTGCTAGCCCCATTGAGACGAATCAGCCCCAGCATTTT

D gene: NA
V gene: TRBV7-9
clone size: few
J gene: TRBJ2-3
CDR3 protein: CASSLFSGTDTQYF
CDR3 DNA: TGTGCCAGCAGCTTATTTTCAGGGACAGATACGCAGTATTTT

D gene: NA
V gene: TRBV7-6
clone size: few
J gene: TRBJ2-1
CDR3 protein: CASSPSIGGRSYNEQFF
CDR3 DNA: TGTGCCAGCAGCCCCTCCATCGGGGGCCGCTCCTACAATGAGCAGTTCTTC

D gene: NA
V gene: TRBV7-6
clone size: NA
J gene: TRBJ2-5
CDR3 protein: CASSPRAPRETQYF
CDR3 DNA: TGTGCCAGCAGCCCCAGGGCCCCGAGGGAGACCCAGTACTTC

D gene: NA
V gene: TRBV3-1
clone size: NA
J gene: TRBJ2-1
CDR3 protein: CASSQDRWGATPPEQFF
CDR3 DNA: TGTGCCAGCAGCCAAGATCGGTGGGGCGCCACCCCCCCTGAGCAGTTCTTC

D gene: NA
V gene: TRBV24-1
clone size: few
J gene: TRBJ1-2
CDR3 protein: CATSGGQGQQHGYTF
CDR3 DNA: TGTGCCACCAGTGGGGGGCAGGGGCAGCAGCATGGCTACACCTTC

D gene: TRBD1
V gene: TRBV12-3/TRBV12-4
clone size: many
J gene: TRBJ2-5
CDR3 protein: CASSLGQGKTQYF
CDR3 DNA: TGTGCCAGCTCCCTGGGACAGGGAAAGACCCAGTACTTC

D gene: TRBD1
V gene: TRBV29-1
clone size: few
J gene: TRBJ1-2
CDR3 protein: CSVESEGAFGYTF
CDR3 DNA: TGCAGCGTTGAAAGTGAGGGGGCCTTTGGCTACACCTTC

D gene: NA
V gene: TRBV19
clone size: few
J gene: TRBJ1-5
CDR3 protein: CASSMARGQPQHF
CDR3 DNA: TGTGCCAGTAGTATGGCAAGGGGTCAGCCCCAGCATTTT

D gene: TRBD2
V gene: TRBV9
clone size: NA
J gene: TRBJ2-1
CDR3 protein: CASSVVGLVFDEQFF
CDR3 DNA: TGTGCCAGCAGCGTAGTAGGACTAGTATTCGATGAGCAGTTCTTC

D gene: NA
V gene: TRBV5-1
clone size: few
J gene: TRBJ2-3
CDR3 protein: CASSLGQDRGTQYF
CDR3 DNA: TGCGCCAGCAGCTTGGGACAGGACCGGGGGACGCAGTATTTT

D gene: NA
V gene: TRBV5-6
clone size: NA
J gene: TRBJ2-7
CDR3 protein: CASSFGRLSSYEQYF
CDR3 DNA: TGTGCCAGCAGCTTCGGCCGCTTATCTTCCTACGAGCAGTACTTC

D gene: NA
V gene: TRBV10-3
clone size: NA
J gene: TRBJ1-1
CDR3 protein: CASNDNLNTEAFF
CDR3 DNA: TGTGCCAGTAATGACAACCTGAACACTGAAGCTTTCTTT

D gene: NA
V gene: TRBV7-8
clone size: many
J gene: TRBJ2-3
CDR3 protein: CASSSKTSPDTQYF
CDR3 DNA: TGTGCCAGCAGCTCTAAAACTAGCCCAGATACGCAGTATTTT

D gene: TRBD2
V gene: TRBV5-1
clone size: few
J gene: TRBJ2-7
CDR3 protein: CASGRGCLWEQYF
CDR3 DNA: TGCGCCAGCGGGCGGGGGTGCTTGTGGGAGCAGTACTTC

D gene: NA
V gene: TRBV24-1
clone size: NA
J gene: TRBJ2-3
CDR3 protein: CATSGFRGADTQYF
CDR3 DNA: TGTGCCACCAGTGGATTCAGGGGAGCAGATACGCAGTATTTT

D gene: NA
V gene: TRBV20-1
clone size: few
J gene: TRBJ2-7
CDR3 protein: CSARDWVSAYEQYF
CDR3 DNA: TGCAGTGCTAGAGATTGGGTCTCGGCCTACGAGCAGTACTTC

D gene: TRBD2
V gene: TRBV7-9
clone size: NA
J gene: TRBJ2-3
CDR3 protein: CASTEGVGLWGDTQYF
CDR3 DNA: TGTGCCAGCACTGAGGGAGTGGGACTATGGGGAGATACGCAGTATTTT

D gene: NA
V gene: TRBV27
clone size: NA
J gene: TRBJ1-2
CDR3 protein: CASSPGGGLGGYTF
CDR3 DNA: TGTGCCAGCAGTCCGGGCGGGGGGCTAGGCGGCTACACCTTC

D gene: TRBD2
V gene: TRBV9
clone size: NA
J gene: TRBJ2-3
CDR3 protein: CASSVGSGGLTDTQYF
CDR3 DNA: TGTGCCAGCAGCGTAGGGTCGGGGGGTCTCACAGATACGCAGTATTTT

D gene: TRBD2
V gene: TRBV6-2/TRBV6-3
clone size: NA
J gene: TRBJ2-1
CDR3 protein: CASSYSGTNNEQFF
CDR3 DNA: TGTGCCAGCAGTTACTCTGGGACTAACAATGAGCAGTTCTTC

D gene: NA
V gene: TRBV27
clone size: NA
J gene: TRBJ1-4
CDR3 protein: CASGALGGTNEKLFF
CDR3 DNA: TGTGCCAGCGGAGCCTTAGGGGGAACTAATGAAAAACTGTTTTTT

D gene: NA
V gene: TRBV29-1
clone size: NA
J gene: TRBJ2-5
CDR3 protein: CSVESPGQEQETQYF
CDR3 DNA: TGCAGCGTTGAATCTCCAGGGCAGGAGCAAGAGACCCAGTACTTC

D gene: NA
V gene: TRBV4-3
clone size: few
J gene: TRBJ2-3
CDR3 protein: CASSQDTDYLSTDTQYF
CDR3 DNA: TGCGCCAGCAGCCAAGATACCGACTACCTCTCCACAGATACGCAGTATTTT

D gene: TRBD1
V gene: TRBV7-2
clone size: few
J gene: TRBJ2-5
CDR3 protein: CASSLGPGRGQGETQYF
CDR3 DNA: TGTGCCAGCAGCTTAGGGCCGGGCAGGGGGCAGGGAGAGACCCAGTACTTC

D gene: NA
V gene: TRBV10-3
clone size: NA
J gene: TRBJ2-5
CDR3 protein: CAITRDISETQYF
CDR3 DNA: TGTGCCATCACCCGGGACATTTCGGAGACCCAGTACTTC

D gene: TRBD1
V gene: TRBV4-3
clone size: NA
J gene: TRBJ1-1
CDR3 protein: CASSQTGDTEAFF
CDR3 DNA: TGCGCCAGCAGCCAAACAGGGGACACTGAAGCTTTCTTT

D gene: NA
V gene: TRBV7-9
clone size: many
J gene: TRBJ1-4
CDR3 protein: CASSLTATNEKLFF
CDR3 DNA: TGTGCCAGCAGCTTGACAGCAACTAATGAAAAACTGTTTTTT

D gene: TRBD1
V gene: TRBV5-1
clone size: few
J gene: TRBJ1-1
CDR3 protein: CASSLAVGQGKTEAFF
CDR3 DNA: TGCGCCAGCAGCTTGGCCGTTGGACAGGGGAAGACTGAAGCTTTCTTT

D gene: NA
V gene: TRBV4-1
clone size: few
J gene: TRBJ1-5
CDR3 protein: CASSQEMGYSNQPQHF
CDR3 DNA: TGCGCCAGCAGCCAAGAGATGGGATATAGCAATCAGCCCCAGCATTTT

D gene: TRBD1
V gene: TRBV6-2/TRBV6-3
clone size: few
J gene: TRBJ2-5
CDR3 protein: CATDRGQETQYF
CDR3 DNA: TGTGCCACTGACAGGGGACAAGAGACCCAGTACTTC

D gene: NA
V gene: TRBV7-2
clone size: NA
J gene: TRBJ1-2
CDR3 protein: CASSLMTGGYTF
CDR3 DNA: TGTGCCAGCAGCTTAATGACAGGTGGCTACACCTTC

D gene: TRBD1
V gene: TRBV12-3/TRBV12-4
clone size: NA
J gene: TRBJ2-5
CDR3 protein: CASSLYRGFETQYF
CDR3 DNA: TGTGCCAGCAGTTTGTACAGGGGATTCGAGACCCAGTACTTC

D gene: NA
V gene: TRBV19
clone size: NA
J gene: TRBJ1-2
CDR3 protein: CASSIERVGYTF
CDR3 DNA: TGTGCCAGTAGTATCGAAAGGGTTGGCTACACCTTC

D gene: TRBD2
V gene: TRBV5-6
clone size: few
J gene: TRBJ2-5
CDR3 protein: CASSLASSSGGETQYF
CDR3 DNA: TGTGCCAGCAGCTTGGCCTCTTCTAGCGGGGGAGAGACCCAGTACTTC

D gene: NA
V gene: TRBV9
clone size: NA
J gene: TRBJ2-1
CDR3 protein: CASSVIAVPYNEQFF
CDR3 DNA: TGTGCCAGCAGCGTAATAGCGGTGCCCTACAATGAGCAGTTCTTC

D gene: TRBD2
V gene: TRBV14
clone size: many
J gene: TRBJ2-1
CDR3 protein: CASSQLGLAGGIGNEQFF
CDR3 DNA: TGTGCCAGCAGCCAACTGGGACTAGCGGGGGGGATCGGAAATGAGCAGTTCTTC

D gene: NA
V gene: TRBV10-3
clone size: few
J gene: TRBJ2-6
CDR3 protein: CAISPDSGANVLTF
CDR3 DNA: TGTGCCATCAGCCCAGACTCTGGGGCCAACGTCCTGACTTTC

D gene: NA
V gene: TRBV3-2
clone size: NA
J gene: TRBJ1-4
CDR3 protein: CASSQDSNLEGEKLFF
CDR3 DNA: TGTGCCAGCAGCCAAGATAGTAACCTAGAGGGTGAAAAACTGTTTTTT

D gene: NA
V gene: TRBV3-1
clone size: NA
J gene: TRBJ1-6
CDR3 protein: CASSQAGGGGHSPLHF
CDR3 DNA: TGTGCCAGCAGCCAAGCCGGGGGGGGCGGCCATTCACCCCTCCACTTT

D gene: NA
V gene: TRBV15
clone size: NA
J gene: TRBJ1-4
CDR3 protein: CATSRVLGLRDEKLFF
CDR3 DNA: TGTGCCACCAGCAGAGTCTTGGGCCTTAGGGATGAAAAACTGTTTTTT